This T cell receptor beta chain was captured in a study of cytomegalovirus exposure and HLA in healthy donors (dated by TCRdb to about 2017). About the full investigation: An earlier analysis of approximately 640 of the donors reported 250 to 300 Gb of sequence data and some 100 million unique TCR beta sequences from 150 million to 200 million T cells. An early release covering about 600 HLA-typed donors comprised about 290 gigabases of sequencing data and 85 million to 100 million unique TCR sequences. Among the roughly 390 genotyped donors, approximately 81% belonged to the genetic ancestry cluster associated with self-reported Caucasian donors. The study aimed to test whether cataloging public T cell receptors could reveal signatures of past pathogen exposure. The study profiled the T cell repertoires of hundreds of subjects by immunosequencing and related them to cytomegalovirus serostatus. Along with the approximately 650-subject first cohort, a separate validation cohort of over a hundred different subjects was used. High-throughput TCR immunosequencing, statistical association of individual TCRs with disease status, and machine learning were combined to predict cytomegalovirus infection status. In a later analysis, previously published TCR beta repertoires from several hundred donors were re-analyzed and high-resolution HLA genotyping was added so that TCR occurrence patterns could be studied. Rather than drawing on any new phenotypic data, the later analysis identified candidate immune exposures from TCR beta sequences and the way those sequences occurred across donors. In an earlier analysis of about 590 of the donors, high-throughput TCR beta sequencing was used to judge whether each TCR beta V gene segment behaved as functional or pseudogenic. Donor age, sex, ethnicity and CMV serostatus were compiled alongside the repertoire data. A later genetic analysis took genome-wide SNP genotypes for about 55% of the roughly 670 donors and used that subset as a discovery cohort. Every repertoire in the discovery cohort had been generated on one and the same sequencing platform. Class I and class II HLA loci were covered by the typing at four-digit resolution. The number of typed donors differed by locus: about 620-640 for A, B, C, DRB1 and DQB1; 500 to 550 for DQA1; some 610 for DPA1; and about 450 for DPB1. A few DR-DQ haplotypes were treated as single units for association and clustering because of strong linkage in the cohort. Among 398 genotyped donors of the cohort, an average of approximately 240,000 unique TCR beta nucleotide sequences were sequenced per donor, roughly 20% of them non-productive. General conclusions and limits of the study: Linkage disequilibrium might explain the correlated functional status among segregating V segments, but an unknown experimental factor could not be ruled out. Because counts were too low, seventeen rarely observed V segments, including chromosome 9 orphons, were left out of the earlier analysis of 587 of the donors. In a later genetic analysis, a missense DCLRE1C variant was associated with V-gene and J-gene trimming of TCR beta chains, and the association was replicated in an independent cohort. The authors suggested that the approach could potentially be generalized to other disease states and immunological phenotypes. Specific HLA alleles were associated with 16,951 TCR beta sequences at a false discovery rate of 0.05 in a later analysis. In the study, some 160 TCR beta chains were listed as associated with cytomegalovirus. A further reported finding was that TCR beta sequences accurately predicted the HLA-A and HLA-B alleles for most subjects in the first cohort. According to a later analysis, TCR association rates differed among HLA loci, with DRB1 alleles showing the most associated TCRs and HLA-C alleles showing the fewest. A later analysis found that HLA-associated TCR beta chains were more clonally expanded and had lower generation probabilities than equally common non-associated chains. Presence/absence analyses assumed roughly uniform sequencing depth across donors, an assumption that may not hold. Cytomegalovirus status was reported to be diagnosed by the classifier with high specificity and sensitivity in both the original and validation cohorts. In a later analysis, several top co-occurrence clusters were reported to appear linked to parvovirus B19, influenza, CMV and Epstein-Barr virus. A cluster of highly shared sequence variants was judged likely to represent a technical artifact of the sequencing pipeline. The 87-base-pair reads could not distinguish some IMGT-functional V segments, including TRBV6-2 and TRBV6-3, so those segments were excluded. Most CMV-associated TCR beta chains appeared to be HLA-restricted in a later analysis, and the HLA associations seemed to be driven largely by CMV exposure. Most TCR sequences were seen in very few donors, while some public TCRs were found in many individuals. When HLA alleles, especially DR and DQ, strongly co-occurred, TCR associations were difficult to assign to individual alleles. In a later genetic analysis, fewer N-insertions in productive TCRs were reported among donors in an Asian-associated ancestry cluster than the roughly 670-donor mean. A few of the identified cytomegalovirus-associated TCR beta chains were confirmed in vitro to be specific for cytomegalovirus antigens. The only immune exposure information available for the cohort was CMV serostatus. HLA typing was unavailable for some donors at each locus, so association tests used only the typed subset. In an earlier analysis of some 500 of the donors, most TCR beta V segments appeared in productive rearrangements about 87% or about 30% of the time, broadly matching IMGT annotations. The cohort was sequenced for TCR beta chains only, and without alpha or paired-chain data the features that could be detected were limited.

The library came from the immunoSEQ multiplex PCR assay. A mixture of 60 forward primers for TCR Vbeta segments and 13 reverse primers for TCR Jbeta segments was used in the multiplex PCR. The CDR3 region of rearranged TCR beta genes was amplified from genomic DNA with a multiplex PCR assay. Amplified TCR beta libraries were sequenced as 87-base-pair reads on the Illumina HiSeq System. The published analysis was carried out like this. A later analysis counted tens of millions of unique TCR beta chains across the 640 or so repertoires, and around 9.9 million of these chains were shared by at least two donors. Raw reads were error-corrected and collapsed into unique sequences with a nearest-neighbor algorithm that merged closely related sequences to remove PCR and sequencing errors. To assign V, D and J gene segments, CDR3 sequences were aligned to IMGT reference sequences. For a sequence to be retained, a match of at least six nucleotides to both a V gene segment and a J gene segment was required. A rearrangement was called productive if the CDR3 had no stop codons and remained in frame with V and J, and every other rearrangement was called non-productive. Following IMGT convention, CDR3 was defined as the stretch from the second conserved V-encoded cysteine to the conserved J-encoded phenylalanine. Sequences without an unambiguous match to a single V gene segment were excluded from the earlier analysis of about 640 of the donors. An earlier analysis of several hundred of the donors called V segments functional above 56.7% productive rearrangements and segregating when the between-donor standard deviation exceeded 5%. A statistical classification framework was built to diagnose cytomegalovirus status from the catalog of TCR beta chain sequences. A later analysis assigned V and J genes by comparing TCR nucleotide sequences with IMGT/GENE-DB human TR gene sequences. A later analysis assigned CDR3 sequences and most-parsimonious VDJ recombination scenarios with the TCRdist pipeline. A later analysis defined each TCR beta chain by its CDR3 amino acid sequence plus V-gene family, and excluded reads lacking a unique V-gene family. As a way to deal with suspected cross-contamination and a sequencing artifact, a later analysis dropped 640 or so nucleotide sequences that were highly shared and had low generation probability. For each public chain, a later analysis derived a clonal expansion index from normalized ranks of inferred template counts within each repertoire. A later analysis computed generation probabilities with a VDJ recombination model fitted to out-of-frame rearrangements, and checked the results against IGoR. In a later analysis, hypergeometric tests were used to score TCR-TCR, TCR-HLA and TCR-CMV co-occurrence, with a repertoire-size bias correction applied to TCR pairs. To estimate false discovery rates, a later analysis permuted the HLA or CMV assignments 20 times. In a later analysis, co-occurring TCRs were grouped using DBSCAN, with TCRdist sequence similarity added in when clustering inside HLA-allele-positive subsets. For co-occurrence clustering, repertoires with fewer than 30,000 or more than 120,000 public chains were excluded, along with five repertoires with anomalous nucleotide sharing. TCRdb carries this immuneACCESS record with in-frame sequences only. Its versions omit some clonotypes, under half of them owing to an unresolved V gene in the studies checked, with the rest unexplained. V, J and clone size reflect that table, while D and trimming were determined from the DNA. This sample has about 220,000 clones in its table, and 65% to 75% of those were observed once. Of the sample, roughly 2% falls within the top ten clones.

Note on this clone: What this receptor recognizes is not known. It has no much larger one-base neighbor in the sample; base qualities were not kept.

Trimming takes 6 bases off V and 11 bases off J; junction bases not matched to a gene: 8. The germline V gene sets CDR1 to SQVTM and CDR2 to ANQGSEA. Taken from cysteine to phenylalanine, the CDR3 has 12 residues. Left in the record is the CDR3 DNA by itself, 36 bases read in frame from the first base. The cohort comprised under 700 healthy bone marrow donors. Cohort members were all nominally healthy when sampled, although unrecorded immune exposures were likely present. The donor tested CMV seronegative, placing the donor among the roughly 340 seronegative members of the cohort. Every donor gave a peripheral blood sample, and the peripheral blood mononuclear cells from that sample were used for TCR beta sequencing. Genomic DNA was extracted from the blood cell samples with the Qiagen DNeasy Blood Extraction Kit.

The rearranged segments are TRBV29-1 and TRBJ1-5, with TRBD1 matching 9 junction bases. Sequencing was performed on PBMCs. The clonotype originates from a woman aged 30 to 39 in good health and CMV-seronegative. The nucleotides read TGCAGCGTCCTGGGACAGGGAAAGACCCAGCATTTT. Its protein reads: CSVLGQGKTQHF.